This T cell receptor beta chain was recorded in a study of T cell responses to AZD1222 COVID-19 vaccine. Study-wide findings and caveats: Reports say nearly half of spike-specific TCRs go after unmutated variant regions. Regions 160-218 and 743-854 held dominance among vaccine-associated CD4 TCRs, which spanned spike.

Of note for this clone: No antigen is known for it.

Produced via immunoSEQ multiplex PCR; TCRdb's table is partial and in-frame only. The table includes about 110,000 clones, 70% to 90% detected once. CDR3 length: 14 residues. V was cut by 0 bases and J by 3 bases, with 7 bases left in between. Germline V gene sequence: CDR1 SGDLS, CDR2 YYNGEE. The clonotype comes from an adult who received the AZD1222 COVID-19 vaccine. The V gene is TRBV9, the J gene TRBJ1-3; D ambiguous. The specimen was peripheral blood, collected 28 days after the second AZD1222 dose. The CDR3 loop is CASSVASFGNTIYF. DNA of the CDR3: TGTGCCAGCAGCGTAGCCTCTTTTGGAAACACCATATATTTT. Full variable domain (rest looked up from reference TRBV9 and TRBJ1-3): DSGVTQTPKHLITATGQRVTLRCSPRSGDLSVYWYQQSLDQGLQFLIQYYNGEERAKGNILERFSAQQFPDLHSELNLSSLELGDSALYFCASSVASFGNTIYFGEGSWLTVV.